The 2 T cell receptor beta chains below all came from one sample that was sequenced in a study of Graves' ophthalmopathy and Graves' hyperthyroidism. Beta-chain TCR CDR3 regions were amplified from RNA transcripts. After a first-round RT-PCR with HTBI primers, a second-round multiplex PCR was run. MiXCR was run by TCRdb on the multiplex PCR reads, yielding one entry per CDR3 protein. The sample includes hundreds of thousands of distinct CDR3 sequences, approximately 42% of them seen just once. The sample taken for sequencing was peripheral blood. The source is an adult man with Graves' ophthalmopathy.

This clonotype was seen only a few times. The chain carries TRBV29-1 and TRBJ2-5, with D tentatively TRBD1 (8 bases). CDR1 and CDR2 (germline): SQVTM, ANQGSEA. The CDR3 contains 16 residues. V was shortened by 4 bases and J by 5 bases, with 23 bases between the two germline ends. The CDR3 here is CSVVVPDREGRETQYF. The CDR3 DNA reads TGCAGCGTTGTGGTCCCGGACAGGGAGGGTCGTGAGACCCAGTACTTC.

On this clonotype: The germline gene is not matched at one end of the junction; a read error may be the cause. The chain joins TRBV6-6 to TRBJ1-2, with 8 bases that match TRBD1. The CDR3 sequence is 15 residues long. The germline gives CDR1 MNHNY, CDR2 SVGAGI (reference sequence). CDR3 in amino acids: CASSPGQVSNYGYTF. The CDR3 DNA reads as TGCGCCAGCAGCCCGGGACAGGTGTCCAACTATGGCTACACCTTC.